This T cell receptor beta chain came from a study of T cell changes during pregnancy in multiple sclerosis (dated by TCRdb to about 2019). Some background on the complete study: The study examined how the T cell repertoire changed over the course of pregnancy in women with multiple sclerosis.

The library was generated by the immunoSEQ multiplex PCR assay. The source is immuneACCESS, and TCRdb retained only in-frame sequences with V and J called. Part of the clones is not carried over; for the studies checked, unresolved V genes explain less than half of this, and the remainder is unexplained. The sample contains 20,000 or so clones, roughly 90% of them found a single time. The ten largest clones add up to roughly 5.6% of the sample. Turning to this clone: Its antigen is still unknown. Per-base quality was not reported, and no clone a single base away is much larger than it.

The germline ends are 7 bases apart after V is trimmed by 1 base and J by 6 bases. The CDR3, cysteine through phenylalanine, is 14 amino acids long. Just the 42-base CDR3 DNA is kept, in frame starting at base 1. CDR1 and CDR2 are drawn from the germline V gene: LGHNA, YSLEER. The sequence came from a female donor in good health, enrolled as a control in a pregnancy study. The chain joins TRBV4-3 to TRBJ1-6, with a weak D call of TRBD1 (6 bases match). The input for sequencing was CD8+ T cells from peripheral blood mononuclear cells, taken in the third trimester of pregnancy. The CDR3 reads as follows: CASSQGTVNSPLHF. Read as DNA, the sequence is TGCGCCAGCAGCCAAGGGACAGTTAATTCACCCCTCCACTTT.